This T cell receptor (beta chain) came from a study of shared clonotypes between healthy human individuals. Study observations and caveats: Non-shared clonotypes showed lower generation probabilities than clonotypes common to all four donors. Generally, estimated richness proved larger in naive subsets than it did in memory subsets.

This clone was picked up one time. Its matching antigen is unknown. The CDR3 runs to 12 residues. The germline gives CDR1 MNHEY, CDR2 SMNVEV (reference sequence). Trimming removed 6 bases from V and 7 bases from J, with 9 bases in between. Method: immunoSEQ multiplex PCR; TCRdb's copy keeps in-frame clones and lacks some. The sample carries some 580,000 clones, 95% to 98% recorded once. CD45RO-negative CD8 cells positively selected for CCR7 made up the naive population, which excluded terminally differentiated effector memory CD45RA+ cells. This chain joins TRBV27 and TRBJ2-2; D perhaps matches TRBD2 (5 bases). The receptor was derived from a man aged 25-45 years in good health. Material for sequencing was naive CD8+ T cells sorted from blood. CDR3 DNA sequence: TGTGCCAGCAGAAGAGGGATCGGGGAGCTGTTTTTT. Its translation: CASRRGIGELFF.